The 10 T cell receptor beta chains presented below share a single source sample, sequenced in a study of early T cells in non-severe SARS-CoV-2 infection. Via MiXCR, TCRdb re-called the 5' RACE reads, giving one row per CDR3 protein. The top ten clones hold approximately 12% of a sample with 30,000 to 45,000 distinct CDR3 sequences, 9% to 10% of them seen once. The sample was whole blood. The receptors stem from an adult who was a healthcare worker with PCR-confirmed SARS-CoV-2 infection or an uninfected control (not recorded which).

This clonotype came up many times. This CDR3 reads CATSRGGAEAFF. Written as DNA, the CDR3 is TGTGCCACCAGCAGAGGGGGGGCTGAAGCTTTCTTT. The chain joins TRBV15 to TRBJ1-1, with D tentatively TRBD1 (5 bases). The V end lost 1 base, the J end lost 6 bases, and 6 bases lay between the germline ends. There are 12 residues in the CDR3. Per the germline V gene, CDR1 is LNHNV and CDR2 is YYDKDF (reference sequence).

The table lists this clonotype with a few counts. V usage is TRBV7-2 and J usage is TRBJ1-3; the D is unclear. This CDR3 contains 15 residues. CDR1 and CDR2 from the germline V gene are SGHTA and FQGNSA. Trimming removed 0 bases from V and 4 bases from J, with 10 bases in between. CDR3 sequence (DNA): TGTGCCAGCAGCTTAGCGGCCGAACTCGGAAACACCATATATTTT. Translated: CASSLAAELGNTIYF. Together with reference TRBV7-2 and TRBJ1-3, the CDR3 gives the full variable domain: GAGVSQSPSNKVTEKGKDVELRCDPISGHTALYWYRQSLGQGLEFLIYFQGNSAPDKSGLPSDRFSAERTGGSVSTLTIQRTQQEDSAVYLCASSLAAELGNTIYFGEGSWLTVV.

This clonotype was counted a few times. The J gene is TRBJ2-5, the V gene TRBV4-1; D ambiguous. This CDR3 is 15 amino acids long. Germline CDR1 reads MGHRA; CDR2 reads YSYEKL. Trimming removed 0 bases at V and 1 base at J, with 9 bases between. The chain's CDR3 is CASSQDSPGQETQYF. DNA of the CDR3: TGCGCCAGCAGCCAAGATTCACCGGGCCAAGAGACCCAGTACTTC.

V gene TRBV6-4 combines with J gene TRBJ2-2, with 8 bases that match TRBD1. This CDR3 spans 15 amino acids. Per the germline V gene, CDR1 is MRHNA and CDR2 is SNTAGT. After removal of 3 bases from V and 2 bases from J, the junction contained 2 bases not matched to a gene. The CDR3: CASSEGQENTGELFF. As DNA, the CDR3 is TGTGCCAGCAGTGAGGGACAGGAAAACACCGGGGAGCTGTTTTTT.

This clonotype was recorded at least ten times. The chain links TRBV10-3 to TRBJ2-2; D remains unclear. V was clipped by 6 bases and J by 6 bases, with 8 bases between them. This CDR3 is 12 amino acids long. The germline gives CDR1 ENHRY, CDR2 SYGVKD. As DNA, the CDR3 is TGTGCCATCAGCCAGACCTCCGGGGAGCTGTTTTTT. Translation: CAISQTSGELFF.

As for this clonotype: This clone may be a read error of a much larger clone one base away. The chain employs TRBV27 and TRBJ2-3, with D unclear. The germline V gene encodes CDR1 MNHEY and CDR2 SMNVEV (reference sequence). The germline V and J ends were trimmed by 6 bases and 4 bases, with 11 bases remaining between them. This CDR3 spans 13 amino acids. Here the CDR3 DNA reads TGTGCCAGCAGATGGGGAAGCTCAGATACGCAGTATTTT. It translates to CASRWGSSDTQYF.

This clonotype was seen ten or more times. The V gene is TRBV11-2, the J gene TRBJ2-7; unclear D gene. The CDR3 consists of 13 residues. In germline, CDR1 is SGHAT, CDR2 FQNNGV. V gave up 1 base and J gave up 5 bases, with 9 bases separating them. Written as DNA, the CDR3 is TGTGCCAGCAGCTTAGCGGGTGCGAACGAGCAGTACTTC. It specifies CASSLAGANEQYF.

This clonotype was picked up many times. This chain links TRBV18 with TRBJ2-7; TRBD1 or TRBD2 may be the D gene (5 bases each). The germline V and J ends were trimmed by 5 bases and 3 bases, with 11 bases remaining between them. Per the germline V gene, CDR1 is KGHSH and CDR2 is LQKENI. The CDR3 contains 13 residues. The CDR3 DNA reads TGTGCCAGCTCATGGGACCAGTACTACGAGCAGTACTTC. The encoded protein is CASSWDQYYEQYF.

The table lists this clonotype with many counts. The V call is TRBV20-1, the J call TRBJ1-1; tentative D call: TRBD1 (5 bases). V gave up 0 bases and J gave up 1 base, with 15 bases separating them. Germline V gene data show CDR1 as DFQATT and CDR2 as SNEGSKA (reference sequence). This CDR3 spans 16 amino acids. CDR3 sequence (DNA): TGCAGTGCTAGAGATCACCAGGGAGGTTCGAACACTGAAGCTTTCTTT. Encoded protein: CSARDHQGGSNTEAFF.

In this sample, this clonotype turned up a few times. The chain employs TRBV29-1 and TRBJ2-6; perhaps D is TRBD1 or TRBD2 (5 bases each). V lost 6 bases and J lost 0, with 12 bases in between. The CDR3 loop spans 15 amino acids. In germline, CDR1 is SQVTM, CDR2 ANQGSEA. The CDR3 DNA reads TGCAGCGTAAGGGGACCGCACTCTGGGGCCAACGTCCTGACTTTC. Its translation is CSVRGPHSGANVLTF.